This TCR beta chain was recovered during a study of beta chain features in type 1 diabetes. Study in general: No patient-donor differences in age, gender, total cells or subset yield. Findings of the study overall: Moderate but significant shortening of TCRB CDR3s was recorded in all four CD4+ subsets from Type 1 diabetes patients.

CD45RO/CCR7/CD25/CD127/CD95/CD27 separated CD4+ naive, central memory, regulatory and stem cell-like memory cells by sorting. Germline-derived CDR1 and CDR2 are KGHSH and LQKENI. The V and J ends lost 3 bases and 0 bases respectively, with 11 bases between them. The CDR3 spans 15 residues. Regarding this clone: What it binds is not known.

Expressed TCRB transcripts were sequenced because the isolated RNA had all been reverse transcribed beforehand. Only in-frame clones appear in the TCRdb table, and some are missing; sequencing was by immunoSEQ multiplex PCR. The sample consists of roughly 500,000 clones, about an eighth of them appearing once. The chain links TRBV18 to TRBJ1-2; D not resolved. This clonotype was sampled from a young woman in good health. Sequenced: naive CD4+ T cells from blood. The CDR3 DNA is TGTGCCAGCTCACCGCCCTCTACAGCTAACTATGGCTACACCTTC. Amino acids: CASSPPSTANYGYTF.